These 2 T cell receptor beta chains were sequenced from one sample in a study of cytomegalovirus exposure and HLA in healthy donors. Researchers ran the PCR with 60 Vbeta and 13 Jbeta primers. TCRdb keeps only in-frame clones here, not all; method: immunoSEQ multiplex PCR. In the table there are roughly 160,000 clones, roughly 85% of which are singletons. The sample taken for sequencing was PBMCs. The receptors shown here come from a man younger than 45 in good health and CMV-seropositive.

This clone occurred a few times. The chain has TRBV4-2 and TRBJ2-2; D perhaps matches TRBD2 (6 bases). Germline CDR1 reads LGHNA; CDR2 reads YNFKEQ. Trimming cost V 3 bases and J 6 bases, with 14 bases left between them. This CDR3 spans 15 amino acids. The CDR3 spells CASSQGGTVSGELFF. Here the CDR3 DNA reads TGTGCCAGCAGCCAGGGGGGAACGGTGTCCGGGGAGCTGTTTTTT.

The V call is TRBV10-3, the J call TRBJ2-3; TRBD2 matches 7 bases. The CDR3 spans 13 residues. Germline lookup yields CDR1 ENHRY and CDR2 SYGVKD. V dropped 6 bases and J dropped 2; count of bases not matched to a gene: 2. The CDR3 DNA reads as TGTGCCATCAGGGGGAGGGACACAGATACGCAGTATTTT. This translates into CAIRGRDTDTQYF.